This T cell receptor (beta chain) emerged from a study of shared clonotypes between healthy human individuals. Comment on this clone: Antigen unknown.

Points from the study as a whole: The authors expected sequencing depth to affect clonotype sharing among donors. For naive CD4 cells, approximately 5% of clonotypes were shared across several donors.

The CDR3 is 13 amino acids. Deletions cut 2 bases from V and 4 bases from J, with 8 bases between. Germline lookup yields CDR1 SNHLY and CDR2 FYNNEI. Researchers divided each subset's genomic DNA evenly across several immunoSEQ plates. Sequencing used immunoSEQ multiplex PCR; TCRdb keeps in-frame clones, though not all of them. Counted here are 2 million to 2.5 million clones, just over 90% occurring once; the ten biggest clones make up under 0.45%. Input material: naive CD4+ T cells from PBMCs. As to subset: CD45RA+ positively selected. This sequence was found in a young man in good health. Some clones in this sample may be carry-over from other donors' samples. V is TRBV2 and J is TRBJ1-2; D ambiguous. The CDR3, as DNA: TGTGCCAGCAGTGAAACAAGGACCTATGGCTACACCTTC. Residues: CASSETRTYGYTF.